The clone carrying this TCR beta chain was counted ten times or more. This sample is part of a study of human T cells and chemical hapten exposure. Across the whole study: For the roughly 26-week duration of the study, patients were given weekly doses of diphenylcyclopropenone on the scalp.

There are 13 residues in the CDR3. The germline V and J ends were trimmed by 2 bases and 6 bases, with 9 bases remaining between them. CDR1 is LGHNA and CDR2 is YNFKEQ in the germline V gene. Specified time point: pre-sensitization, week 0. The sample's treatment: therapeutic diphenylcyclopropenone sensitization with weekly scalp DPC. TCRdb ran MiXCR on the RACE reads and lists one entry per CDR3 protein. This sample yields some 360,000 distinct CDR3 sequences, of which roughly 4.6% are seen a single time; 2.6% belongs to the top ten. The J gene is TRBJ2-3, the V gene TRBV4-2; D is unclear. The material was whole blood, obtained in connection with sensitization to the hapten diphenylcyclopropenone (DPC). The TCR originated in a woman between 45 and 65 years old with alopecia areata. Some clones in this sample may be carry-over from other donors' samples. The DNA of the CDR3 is TGTGCCAGCAGCCAAACCCTGGGGGATACGCAGTATTTT. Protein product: CASSQTLGDTQYF.